A single sample gave rise to the 25 T cell receptor beta chains below, sequenced in a study of response to subunit inactivated influenza vaccine. TCRdb reprocessed the RT-PCR reads with MiXCR, giving one entry per CDR3 protein. The sample holds 750,000 to 850,000 distinct CDR3 sequences; roughly 18% are singletons and the top ten take about 11%. Sequencing was performed on PBMCs from blood, taken 4 to 6 days after vaccination. The receptors originated from a man aged 50-60 years who received an inactivated influenza vaccine.

The chain is built from TRBV5-1 and TRBJ2-7; TRBD1 matches 9 bases. Germline lookup yields CDR1 SGHRS and CDR2 YFSETQ. Unmatched junction bases numbered 10, after V lost 4 bases and J lost 5 bases. This CDR3 is 15 amino acids long. In DNA form, the CDR3 reads TGCGCCAGCAGCCCGGGACAGGGATTTTCCCACGAGCAGTACTTC. Protein: CASSPGQGFSHEQYF.

V gene TRBV6-4 combines with J gene TRBJ1-2; a possible D gene is TRBD1 (5 bases). Trimming stripped 7 bases from V and 2 bases from J, with 17 bases between. CDR1 MRHNA and CDR2 SNTAGT come from the germline V gene. CDR3 length: 15 amino acids. CDR3 residues: CASKPTNQGNYGYTF. For the CDR3, the DNA is TGTGCCAGCAAGCCAACAAACCAGGGAAACTATGGCTACACCTTC.

The chain is built from TRBV7-2 and TRBJ1-5; D ambiguous. V dropped 5 bases and J dropped 7 bases, with 9 bases sitting between them. CDR3 length equals 12 residues. Germline CDR1 reads SGHTA; CDR2 reads FQGNSA. For the CDR3, the DNA is TGTGCCAGCAGCCGAGACCAACAGCCCCAGCATTTT. Its protein product is CASSRDQQPQHF.

The V and J genes are TRBV28 and TRBJ1-1, with TRBD1 matching over 8 bases. Losses at the gene ends were 5 bases for V and 1 base for J; bases not matched to a gene: 9. The CDR3 totals 16 residues. Germline V lookup: CDR1 MDHEN, CDR2 SYDVKM. The CDR3 DNA follows: TGTGCCAGCAGTAAGACAGGGGTGAGTAGGAACACTGAAGCTTTCTTT. This gives the protein CASSKTGVSRNTEAFF.

This clonotype has more than one count but fewer than ten. The chain combines TRBV29-1 with TRBJ2-1; D might be TRBD2 (6 bases). V was cut by 7 bases and J by 5 bases, with 18 bases left in between. The CDR3 sequence is 14 residues long. CDR1 and CDR2 from the germline V gene are SQVTM and ANQGSEA. CDR3 DNA: TGCAGCGCCACCACGGGGGTGACAAACAATGAGCAGTTCTTC. It yields the protein CSATTGVTNNEQFF.

This clonotype was picked up a small number of times. This chain connects TRBV30 to TRBJ2-2; possibly TRBD1 or TRBD2 for D (5 bases each). This CDR3 region has 16 residues. The germline V and J ends were trimmed by 2 bases and 3 bases, with 16 bases remaining between them. CDR1 GTSNPN and CDR2 SVGIG come from the germline V gene (reference sequence). CDR3 sequence (DNA): TGTGCCTGGAGTCGAGCCGTGGGACCGGACACCGGGGAGCTGTTTTTT. It is translated as CAWSRAVGPDTGELFF.

This clonotype was found a few times. The chain is built from TRBV20-1 and TRBJ2-1; 9 bases fit TRBD2. V shed 6 bases and J 5 bases; nucleotides not matched to a gene: 2. The CDR3 contains 12 residues. Germline V gene sequence: CDR1 DFQATT, CDR2 SNEGSKA (reference sequence). Here the CDR3 reads CSAQRGDNEQFF. The CDR3 nucleotides are TGCAGTGCGCAGCGGGGGGACAATGAGCAGTTCTTC.

In this sample, this clonotype turned up a few times. This chain joins TRBV20-1 and TRBJ2-1; no reliable D call. This CDR3 contains 16 residues. Germline V gives CDR1 DFQATT, CDR2 SNEGSKA (reference sequence). Trimming took off 0 bases at V and 3 bases at J, with 15 bases between the two ends. The CDR3: CSARDAKVPIYNEQFF. The CDR3 nucleotides are TGCAGTGCTAGAGATGCTAAGGTCCCCATCTACAATGAGCAGTTCTTC.

In nucleotides, the CDR3 is TGTGCCAGCAGAATACAGGGGGCGAGGTTGGACATTCAGTACTTC. This codes for CASRIQGARLDIQYF. The V and J genes are TRBV5-6 and TRBJ2-4; 9 bases agree with TRBD1. CDR1 and CDR2 from the germline V gene are SGHDT and YYEEEE. V shed 5 bases, J shed 8 bases, and the junction held 11 bases outside the gene matches. This CDR3 has 15 residues.

The rearrangement joins TRBV20-1 to TRBJ2-5, with D perhaps matching TRBD1 (5 bases). The CDR3 covers 14 residues. The germline V gene has CDR1 DFQATT and CDR2 SNEGSKA (reference sequence). With 2 bases removed from V and 7 bases from J, the gap between germline ends came to 17 bases. In DNA form, the CDR3 reads TGCAGTGCTAGACCCATTCAGGGAATCGTGACCCAGTACTTC. This codes for CSARPIQGIVTQYF.

The gene calls are TRBV9 and TRBJ2-7, with 8 bases identical to TRBD2. V lost 4 bases, J lost 6 bases, and 9 bases stayed unmatched. This CDR3 comprises 14 residues. Germline V gene data show CDR1 as SGDLS and CDR2 as YYNGEE. This CDR3 reads CASSPWTSSSEQYF. CDR3 nucleotides: TGTGCCAGCAGCCCCTGGACTAGCTCGAGCGAGCAGTACTTC.

The table lists this clonotype with a few counts. The rearrangement links TRBV6-2 or TRBV6-3 to TRBJ2-7; 12 positions match TRBD2. J was trimmed by 3 bases and V by 5 bases; bases with no gene match: 2. Germline-derived CDR1 and CDR2 are MNHEY and SVGEGT. This CDR3 has 14 amino acids. CDR3 residues: CASSPLAGGYEQYF. The CDR3 nucleotides are TGTGCCAGCAGTCCACTAGCGGGAGGCTACGAGCAGTACTTC.

The table lists this clonotype with a count of one. The CDR3 spells CATRRSPGGNSPLHF. The CDR3 coding sequence is TGTGCCACCAGAAGATCCCCAGGAGGGAATTCACCCCTCCACTTT. This chain connects TRBV15 to TRBJ1-6; D uncertain. The CDR3 length is 15 residues. Looked up from germline, CDR1 is LNHNV and CDR2 is YYDKDF (reference sequence). Trimming shortened V by 6 bases and J by 7 bases, and 16 bases separated the two germline ends.

The chain couples TRBV2 to TRBJ2-5; 7 bases match TRBD1. Germline CDR1 reads SNHLY; CDR2 reads FYNNEI. This CDR3 comprises 14 residues. The trim removed 7 bases at V and 2 bases at J, leaving 7 bases unmatched. The DNA of the CDR3 is TGTGCCAGCAACCTTGGGACAGTACAAGAGACCCAGTACTTC. As protein: CASNLGTVQETQYF.

In this sample, this clonotype turned up a few times. This chain connects TRBV18 to TRBJ2-1, with TRBD2 identical over 15 bases. CDR3 length equals 14 residues. Germline assignment: CDR1 KGHSH and CDR2 LQKENI. V trimming: 5 bases; J trimming: 14 bases; junction bases outside the gene matches: 7. The CDR3 loop reads CASSSGLAGGKKFF. In nucleotides, the CDR3 is TGTGCCAGCTCATCTGGACTAGCGGGGGGGAAGAAGTTCTTC. Variable domain in full (rest from reference TRBV18 and TRBJ2-1): NAGVMQNPRHLVRRRGQEARLRCSPMKGHSHVYWYRQLPEEGLKFMVYLQKENIIDESGMPKERFSAEFPKEGPSILRIQQVVRGDSAAYFCASSSGLAGGKKFFGPGTRLTVL.

This rearrangement joins TRBV27 to TRBJ1-1; 12 bases fit TRBD1. Germline V gene sequence: CDR1 MNHEY, CDR2 SMNVEV (reference sequence). J lost 1 base, V lost 0 bases, and 3 bases had no gene match. The CDR3 length is 17 residues. The CDR3 loop is CASSLSGTGGENTEAFF. DNA of the CDR3: TGTGCCAGCAGTTTATCCGGGACAGGGGGCGAGAACACTGAAGCTTTCTTT.

The gene calls are TRBV29-1 and TRBJ2-7, with 9 bases lining up with TRBD1. The CDR3 contains 12 residues. Germline V gives CDR1 SQVTM, CDR2 ANQGSEA. The ends lost 4 bases at V and 7 bases at J; junction bases unmatched: 5. Here the CDR3 reads CSVVLTGGEQYF. CDR3 bases: TGCAGCGTTGTACTGACAGGGGGGGAGCAGTACTTC.

The chain has TRBV24-1 and TRBJ2-1, with D perhaps being TRBD1 or TRBD2 (5 bases each). CDR3 length: 15 amino acids. Trimming took off 0 bases at V and 5 bases at J, with 10 bases between the two ends. Germline CDR1 is KGHDR and CDR2 is SFDVKD. The CDR3 region is CATSDLRGVHNEQFF. The CDR3 bases are TGTGCCACCAGTGATTTGCGAGGGGTTCACAATGAGCAGTTCTTC.

The chain recombines TRBV12-3 or TRBV12-4 with TRBJ1-2, with a tentative D call TRBD1 (6 bases). The CDR3 runs to 14 residues. V dropped 4 bases and J dropped 4 bases, with 13 bases sitting between them. CDR3 DNA sequence: TGTGCCAGCAGTTCGGGGGGCGCCCGCTATGGCTACACCTTC. As protein: CASSSGGARYGYTF.

V and J are TRBV20-1 and TRBJ2-3, with 7 bases lining up with TRBD2. The CDR3 is made up of 16 amino acids. The germline gives CDR1 DFQATT, CDR2 SNEGSKA (reference sequence). V dropped 6 bases and J dropped 2; count of bases not matched to a gene: 14. DNA of the CDR3: TGCAGTGCCAAAAGATCAGGACTAGAGGTCACAGATACGCAGTATTTT. Protein sequence: CSAKRSGLEVTDTQYF.

The chain links TRBV5-1 to TRBJ2-1; D is perhaps TRBD2 (5 bases). Trimming took 1 base from V and 2 from J, leaving 16 bases between them. Germline lookup yields CDR1 SGHRS and CDR2 YFSETQ. The CDR3 has 17 amino acids. The CDR3 nucleotides are TGCGCCAGCAGCTTGATAAGTCGGAGCGGAACCTACAATGAGCAGTTCTTC. Its translation: CASSLISRSGTYNEQFF.

This sequence joins TRBV28 and TRBJ2-7, with TRBD2 matching 7 bases. Trimming cost V 8 bases and J 3 bases; bases outside gene matches: 10. This CDR3 has 14 residues. Germline V CDR1 and CDR2: MDHEN, SYDVKM. The CDR3 nucleotides read TGTGCCAGCCAACCGGGAGGTCGATTCTACGAGCAGTACTTC. This sequence encodes CASQPGGRFYEQYF.

This clonotype appeared a few times. The V gene is TRBV29-1, the J gene TRBJ2-3, with 11 bases matching TRBD2. The CDR3 spans 15 residues. V gave up 3 bases and J gave up 11 bases; unmatched junction bases: 13. In germline, CDR1 is SQVTM, CDR2 ANQGSEA. CDR3: CSVEGTSGRNREQYF. Here the CDR3 DNA reads TGCAGCGTTGAGGGTACTAGCGGGAGAAACCGCGAGCAGTATTTT.

This clonotype appeared a few times. The chain couples TRBV20-1 to TRBJ2-7; 12 nucleotides line up with TRBD1. With V trimmed by 2 bases and J by 4 bases, 3 bases remained unmatched. The length of the CDR3 is 14 residues. Germline assignment: CDR1 DFQATT and CDR2 SNEGSKA (reference sequence). CDR3 nucleotide sequence: TGCAGTGCTAGATCGGGACAGGGGGCATACGAGCAGTACTTC. Protein sequence: CSARSGQGAYEQYF.

This sequence joins TRBV30 and TRBJ2-1; 7 positions match TRBD1. The CDR3 length is 13 residues. V was pared by 2 bases and J by 12 bases, with 10 bases of the junction left unmatched. Germline V gene lookup returns CDR1 GTSNPN and CDR2 SVGIG (reference sequence). In nucleotides, the CDR3 is TGTGCCTGGAGTATTAACAGGGGACGCGGGCAGTTCTTC. Its translation: CAWSINRGRGQFF.